This entry is about one T cell receptor (beta chain). V lost 4 bases, J lost 2 bases, and 3 bases stayed unmatched. This CDR3 has 15 residues. The V gene's germline CDR1 is SGHRS and CDR2 YFSETQ. These data belong to a study of blood T cell repertoires in COVID-19. Per the authors' pipeline: Using reference gene primer amplification, nucleated cell counts were estimated. Assay used: immunoSEQ multiplex PCR; TCRdb lists only in-frame clones, some missing. The V and J calls and clone size are taken from that table; D and trimming were inferred from the DNA. The sample consists of 160,000 or so clones, 88% of them appearing once.

The chain uses TRBV5-1 and TRBJ2-3, with 11 bases matching TRBD2. Sequencing used PBMCs or T cells enriched from blood (not recorded which). The origin of this receptor is a woman aged 45-65 years who had recovered from COVID-19. The CDR3 protein is CASSGTSGITDTQYF. The CDR3 coding sequence is TGCGCCAGCAGCGGGACTAGCGGAATCACAGATACGCAGTATTTT.